One and the same sample provided the 29 T cell receptor beta chains below, sequenced in a study of T cells in Graves' hyperthyroidism and ophthalmopathy. Authors of the study amplified TCR beta CDR3 regions from RNA transcripts. An initial round of RT-PCR targeting the TCR CDR3 relied on the HTBI primer set. A single record per CDR3 protein comes from TCRdb applying MiXCR to the multiplex PCR reads. The sample has around 400,000 distinct CDR3 sequences; about 12% are singletons. Sequencing was done on a sample of blood. Every receptor here comes from a woman aged 18-35 years with Graves' hyperthyroidism.

This clonotype appeared many times. The CDR3 reads CSAQGADYYEQYF. DNA of the CDR3: TGCAGTGCCCAAGGGGCGGATTACTACGAGCAGTACTTC. This chain uses TRBV20-1 with TRBJ2-7, with D maybe TRBD1 (5 bases). Trimming shortened V by 6 bases and J by 3 bases, and 15 bases separated the two germline ends. Germline CDR1 reads DFQATT; CDR2 reads SNEGSKA (reference sequence). This CDR3 has 13 amino acids.

This clonotype was counted many times. This sequence joins TRBV12-5 and TRBJ1-2, with 8 bases identical to TRBD1. The ends lost 6 bases at V and 6 bases at J; junction bases unmatched: 3. CDR3 length: 12 residues. The germline V gene has CDR1 LGHNT and CDR2 FRNRAP. The CDR3 loop reads CASGPTGDGYTF. In DNA form, the CDR3 reads TGTGCTAGTGGACCGACAGGGGATGGCTACACCTTC. The full variable domain, with the rest looked up from reference TRBV12-5 and TRBJ1-2, is DARVTQTPRHKVTEMGQEVTMRCQPILGHNTVFWYRQTMMQGLELLAYFRNRAPLDDSGMPKDRFSAEMPDATLATLKIQPSEPRDSAVYFCASGPTGDGYTFGSGTRLTVV.

This clonotype was seen repeatedly, ten times or more. The V call is TRBV6-1, the J call TRBJ1-6; 8 bases map to TRBD1. Losses at the gene ends were 5 bases for V and 5 bases for J; bases not matched to a gene: 2. The CDR3 covers 14 residues. Germline values: CDR1 MNHNS, CDR2 SASEGT. The CDR3 DNA follows: TGTGCCAGCAGTCAGGACAGGGATAATTCACCCCTCCACTTT. Amino acids: CASSQDRDNSPLHF.

This clonotype occurred a few times. The chain uses TRBV4-2 and TRBJ2-3; 12 nucleotides align to TRBD2. Germline V gives CDR1 LGHNA, CDR2 YNFKEQ. Trimming took 4 bases from V and 1 from J; bases not matched to a gene: 15. The CDR3 totals 20 residues. DNA for the CDR3: TGTGCCAGCAGCCTCGAACTCTCTAGCGGGGGGGCGGGTGGCACAGATACGCAGTATTTT. Translating it yields CASSLELSSGGAGGTDTQYF.

At least ten counts were recorded for this clonotype. This chain uses TRBV6-2 or TRBV6-3 with TRBJ2-5, with D possibly being TRBD2 (5 bases). V was cut by 0 bases and J by 1 base, with 15 bases left in between. Germline CDR1 MNHEY, CDR2 SVGEGT. This CDR3 is built from 17 residues. Here the CDR3 DNA reads TGTGCCAGCAGTTACTCTTCATGGTATGAGGGCCAAGAGACCCAGTACTTC. It encodes CASSYSSWYEGQETQYF.

This clonotype has at least ten counts. J is TRBJ1-5 and V is TRBV6-1; 7 bases agree with TRBD1. Germline CDR1 and CDR2: MNHNS and SASEGT. The CDR3 runs 16 residues. The trim removed 4 bases at V and 1 base at J, leaving 7 bases unmatched. The CDR3 reads CASSGQGGKSNQPQHF. The CDR3 DNA sequence: TGTGCCAGCAGTGGTCAGGGGGGAAAGAGCAATCAGCCCCAGCATTTT.

There are many counts of this clonotype. The chain is built from TRBV12-3 or TRBV12-4 and TRBJ1-6, with D unresolved. The CDR3 sequence is 13 residues long. Trimming removed 5 bases from V and 9 bases from J, with 11 bases in between. The CDR3 sequence: CASSPRKGSPLHF. CDR3 sequence (DNA): TGTGCCAGCAGTCCCCGGAAGGGTTCACCCCTCCACTTT.

This clonotype was counted between two and nine times. The genes are TRBV11-2 and TRBJ1-6; TRBD1 matches at 8 bases. Germline V gene data show CDR1 as SGHAT and CDR2 as FQNNGV. The V gene end was trimmed by 3 bases and the J gene end by 4 bases; junction bases not matched to a gene: 11. The length of the CDR3 is 18 residues. The CDR3 bases are TGTGCCAGCAGCTTTCGGGACAGGAGCACTTTTTATAATTCACCCCTCCACTTT. It codes for CASSFRDRSTFYNSPLHF.

This clonotype has ten or more counts. The V and J genes are TRBV28 and TRBJ2-1; 8 nucleotides align to TRBD1. The CDR3 totals 14 residues. The trim removed 4 bases at V and 3 bases at J, leaving 2 bases unmatched. Looked up from germline, CDR1 is MDHEN and CDR2 is SYDVKM. CDR3 in DNA: TGTGCCAGCAGTTCGGACAGGGACTACAATGAGCAGTTCTTC. Protein sequence: CASSSDRDYNEQFF. The full variable domain, in which reference TRBV28 and TRBJ2-1 provide the parts outside the CDR3, is DVKVTQSSRYLVKRTGEKVFLECVQDMDHENMFWYRQDPGLGLRLIYFSYDVKMKEKGDIPEGYSVSREKKERFSLILESASTNQTSMYLCASSSDRDYNEQFFGPGTRLTVL.

This clonotype came up many times. The J gene is TRBJ1-1, the V gene TRBV7-9; 10 bases agree with TRBD1. After removal of 5 bases from V and 3 bases from J, the junction contained 12 bases not matched to a gene. This CDR3 spans 17 amino acids. CDR1 is SEHNR, CDR2 FQNEAQ, per germline (reference sequence). The CDR3 nucleotides are TGTGCCAGCAGCCCAATGACAGGGGGCGAGCTCGACACTGAAGCTTTCTTT. Translation: CASSPMTGGELDTEAFF. Full variable domain (remainder filled in from reference TRBV7-9 and TRBJ1-1): DTGVSQNPRHKITKRGQNVTFRCDPISEHNRLYWYRQTLGQGPEFLTYFQNEAQLEKSRLLSDRFSAERPKGSFSTLEIQRTEQGDSAMYLCASSPMTGGELDTEAFFGQGTRLTVV.

This clonotype was found many times. The chain couples TRBV11-3 to TRBJ2-3; D is ambiguous. Germline CDR1 and CDR2: SGHNT and YENEEA. Trimming pared 5 bases from V and 6 bases from J, leaving 15 bases between. The CDR3 contains 14 residues. The CDR3 bases are TGTGCCAGCAGCCCAGGCGGCCCATTTGATACGCAGTATTTT. It encodes CASSPGGPFDTQYF.

Ten or more counts support this clonotype. The chain combines TRBV6-1 with TRBJ1-1, with 9 bases aligning to TRBD1. Germline V gene data show CDR1 as MNHNS and CDR2 as SASEGT. V trimming: 6 bases; J trimming: 4 bases; junction bases outside the gene matches: 3. The CDR3 is made up of 13 amino acids. Here the CDR3 DNA reads TGTGCCAGCAGAGGACAGGGGACCACTGAAGCTTTCTTT. Translated, it gives CASRGQGTTEAFF.

This clonotype was picked up many times. The genes are TRBV12-3 or TRBV12-4 and TRBJ2-5; a weak D match, TRBD1 (5 bases). The CDR3 consists of 14 residues. V lost 0 bases to trimming and J lost 2 bases, with 7 bases between them. The CDR3 DNA reads as TGTGCCAGCAGTTTAGCGGACAAACAAGAGACCCAGTACTTC. Its protein is CASSLADKQETQYF.

This clonotype came up a few times. This chain joins TRBV4-2 and TRBJ2-7, with D hard to call. Trimming shortened V by 0 bases and J by 3 bases, and 9 bases separated the two germline ends. The CDR3 is 14 residues long. The germline V gene has CDR1 LGHNA and CDR2 YNFKEQ. CDR3 in DNA: TGTGCCAGCAGCCAAGAGGCGACTTACTACGAGCAGTACTTC. It codes for CASSQEATYYEQYF.

Turning to this clonotype: This may be a read error, as it is one base from a much larger clone. The rearrangement links TRBV5-6 to TRBJ2-1; D possibly uses TRBD1 or TRBD2 (7 bases each). The length of the CDR3 is 16 residues. The ends were cut back, 0 bases at V and 12 bases at J, with 22 bases in the middle. CDR1 is SGHDT and CDR2 is YYEEEE in the germline V gene. The CDR3 loop is CASSLGLAVAHRGQFF. CDR3 nucleotide sequence: TGTGCCAGCAGCTTGGGCCTAGCGGTTGCCCACAGGGGGCAGTTCTTC.

This clonotype was seen at least ten times. This rearrangement joins TRBV9 to TRBJ1-1; no definite D call. The CDR3 totals 13 residues. Germline assignment: CDR1 SGDLS and CDR2 YYNGEE. V was trimmed by 2 bases and J by 4 bases, leaving 9 bases between them. The CDR3 DNA sequence: TGTGCCAGCAGCGTGCAGGCGACCACTGAAGCTTTCTTT. Its translation: CASSVQATTEAFF.

This clonotype was picked up many times. V usage is TRBV29-1 and J usage is TRBJ1-4; 8 positions match TRBD1. The CDR3 has 13 residues. V was clipped by 6 bases and J by 5 bases; unmatched bases: 5. From germline, CDR1 is SQVTM and CDR2 ANQGSEA. The CDR3 loop reads CSVQGAGNEKLFF. DNA for the CDR3: TGCAGCGTCCAGGGGGCAGGGAATGAAAAACTGTTTTTT.

This clonotype has a count of ten or more. The chain couples TRBV9 to TRBJ2-5; 10 bases are shared with TRBD2. V gave up 4 bases and J gave up 0 bases; unmatched junction bases: 3. Germline CDR1 is SGDLS and CDR2 is YYNGEE. The CDR3 consists of 15 residues. The CDR3 region has the DNA TGTGCCAGCAGCCGAGGACTAGCGGACCAAGAGACCCAGTACTTC. It codes for CASSRGLADQETQYF.

In its sample, this clonotype was seen many times. The V gene is TRBV7-2, the J gene TRBJ2-7; D possibly uses TRBD1 or TRBD2 (6 bases each). Trimming shortened V by 3 bases and J by 6 bases, and 12 bases separated the two germline ends. The CDR3 runs to 13 residues. The germline V gene has CDR1 SGHTA and CDR2 FQGNSA. CDR3 nucleotides: TGTGCCAGCAGCTTGTCGGGGGCCCGCGAGCAGTACTTC. It is translated as CASSLSGAREQYF.

In this sample, this clonotype turned up a few times. The V gene is TRBV20-1, the J gene TRBJ1-5; no clear D. Per germline, CDR1 DFQATT and CDR2 SNEGSKA (reference sequence). This CDR3 has 11 amino acids. The V end was cut by 3 bases, the J end by 5 bases, with 5 bases between. CDR3 sequence: CSARADQPQHF. The CDR3 DNA reads TGCAGTGCTAGGGCAGATCAGCCCCAGCATTTT.

This clonotype was observed a few times. The junction departs from germline at one end; a sequencing error may be responsible. This chain uses TRBV5-6 with TRBJ1-3, with D maybe TRBD1 (6 bases). The germline V gene encodes CDR1 SGHDT and CDR2 YYEEEE. The CDR3 totals 16 residues. The CDR3 DNA sequence: TGTGCCAGCAGCCGGGGGGCCGGGCACTCTGGAAACACCACATATTTT. Translating gives CASSRGAGHSGNTTYF.

This clonotype appeared many times. The CDR3 region has the DNA TGCGCCAGCAGCCCGGGAGTTAGTGTGGGGGACTATGGCTACACCTTC. It yields the protein CASSPGVSVGDYGYTF. V is TRBV5-1 and J is TRBJ1-2; weak D call: TRBD1 (5 bases). Germline CDR1 SGHRS, CDR2 YFSETQ. V was cut by 4 bases and J by 3 bases, with 19 bases left in between. The CDR3 consists of 16 residues.

The J gene is TRBJ2-2, the V gene TRBV29-1; D is unresolved. This CDR3 region has 13 residues. Per germline, CDR1 SQVTM and CDR2 ANQGSEA. Trimming cost V 6 bases and J 3 bases, with 11 bases left between them. The CDR3 loop is CSVWQLDTGELFF. The CDR3, as DNA: TGCAGCGTCTGGCAGTTGGACACCGGGGAGCTGTTTTTT.

This clonotype was found many times. The chain couples TRBV30 to TRBJ2-7, with 7 bases lining up with TRBD1. The CDR3 sequence is 12 residues long. V gave up 1 base and J gave up 9 bases; unmatched junction bases: 6. Germline loops: CDR1 GTSNPN, CDR2 SVGIG (reference sequence). The chain's CDR3 is CAWSATGERQYF. CDR3 DNA sequence: TGTGCCTGGAGTGCTACAGGGGAGAGGCAGTACTTC.

This chain uses TRBV20-1 with TRBJ2-3; 13 bases line up with TRBD2. Trimming took 3 bases from V and 4 from J; bases not matched to a gene: 7. CDR3 length: 16 amino acids. Germline V gene data show CDR1 as DFQATT and CDR2 as SNEGSKA (reference sequence). CDR3 nucleotides: TGCAGTGCTAGCCCTCCTACTAGCGGGGGGGCAGATACGCAGTATTTT. Protein product: CSASPPTSGGADTQYF.

Concerning this clonotype: A much larger clone lies a single base off, so this may be a read error. The rearrangement links TRBV6-2 or TRBV6-3 to TRBJ2-1; the match to TRBD2 covers 9 bases. The CDR3 is 23 residues long. Germline lookup yields CDR1 MNHEY and CDR2 SVGEGT. CDR3 DNA: TGTGCCGGCAGTTATCGGGCTAGCGGGATGGCCCCTCTCCTGATAAGCTCCTACAATGAGCAGTTCTTC. Translating gives CAGSYRASGMAPLLISSYNEQFF.

This clonotype came up many times. The chain combines TRBV14 with TRBJ2-1; D may match TRBD1 or TRBD2 (5 bases each). V was cut by 4 bases and J by 1 base, with 11 bases left in between. From germline, CDR1 is SGHDN and CDR2 FVKESK. The CDR3 length is 15 residues. CDR3 sequence: CASSPGPTSYNEQFF. Here the CDR3 DNA reads TGTGCCAGCAGCCCGGGACCGACTTCCTACAATGAGCAGTTCTTC.

This clonotype was seen at least ten times. V is TRBV6-2 or TRBV6-3 and J is TRBJ1-5; possibly TRBD1 for D (6 bases). The CDR3 is made up of 15 amino acids. Germline assignment: CDR1 MNHEY and CDR2 SVGEGT. The ends were cut back, 2 bases at V and 2 bases at J, with 10 bases in the middle. CDR3: CASSYVGAGNQPQHF. Written as DNA, the CDR3 is TGTGCCAGCAGTTACGTGGGGGCGGGCAATCAGCCCCAGCATTTT.

The sample holds one count of this clonotype. V is TRBV9 and J is TRBJ2-3, with D possibly matching TRBD1 (5 bases). Germline CDR1 SGDLS, CDR2 YYNGEE. The germline V and J ends were trimmed by 3 bases and 4 bases, with 12 bases remaining between them. The CDR3 loop spans 14 amino acids. The CDR3 bases are TGTGCCAGCAGCGCCTCCCCGACAGCAGATACGCAGTATTTT. Its protein is CASSASPTADTQYF.